A single T cell receptor (beta chain) is shown here with its context. The sample comes from a study of blood T cell repertoires in COVID-19. Across the whole study: Some COVID-19 samples were acute and others convalescent; all came from the United States, Italy and Spain. Sources were T cells, B-cell-depleted T cells, or PBMCs; the material itself was cDNA or gDNA.

Original methodology: From reference gene primer amplification, estimates of nucleated cell counts were derived. Clones were read by immunoSEQ multiplex PCR, and TCRdb kept only the in-frame ones, dropping some. Clonal size and the V and J genes are those of that table, whereas D and trimming came from the DNA. The sample lists 210,000 or so clones, 75% to 90% seen once, with approximately 2.4% in the top ten. Patients at the Seattle site were enrolled during active infection and followed longitudinally. The J segment lost 7 bases and the V segment lost 2 bases, leaving 9 bases of the junction unmatched. This CDR3 comprises 15 residues. Germline V gene sequence: CDR1 MNHEY, CDR2 SVGAGI.

The receptor comes from a man aged 25 to 45 with COVID-19, enrolled during active disease. Sequencing input: peripheral blood. The V gene is TRBV6-5, the J gene TRBJ2-7; 9 nucleotides line up with TRBD1. The CDR3 DNA reads TGTGCCAGCAGTTACACCGGGACAGGGTTGAGGGAGCAGTACTTC. Translated, it gives CASSYTGTGLREQYF.